This T cell receptor (beta chain) was captured in a study of blood T cell repertoires in COVID-19. Study-wide background: COVID-19 samples collected from the United States, Italy and Spain covered acute and convalescent phases. Sample material is recorded as cDNA or gDNA derived from T cells, B-cell-depleted T cells, or PBMCs.

Germline trimming cut 5 bases from V and 0 bases from J; bases unmatched to any gene: 11. The germline V gene encodes CDR1 WSHSY and CDR2 SAAADI. The CDR3 sequence is 18 residues long. Original handling: Amplification of reference gene primers provided the estimated nucleated cell counts. Data came from immunoSEQ multiplex PCR; TCRdb stores just in-frame clones and leaves some out. That table furnishes V, J and clone size, whereas the DNA furnished D and trimming. The table includes about 380,000 clones, 85% detected once. This TCR was recovered from a woman younger than 35 with acute or convalescent COVID-19. Sequencing was carried out using peripheral blood. The chain joins TRBV10-2 to TRBJ1-5, with 9 nucleotides matching TRBD1. The CDR3 protein is CASSPGQGWIYSNQPQHF. CDR3 nucleotide sequence: TGCGCCAGCAGTCCGGGACAGGGCTGGATTTATAGCAATCAGCCCCAGCATTTT.